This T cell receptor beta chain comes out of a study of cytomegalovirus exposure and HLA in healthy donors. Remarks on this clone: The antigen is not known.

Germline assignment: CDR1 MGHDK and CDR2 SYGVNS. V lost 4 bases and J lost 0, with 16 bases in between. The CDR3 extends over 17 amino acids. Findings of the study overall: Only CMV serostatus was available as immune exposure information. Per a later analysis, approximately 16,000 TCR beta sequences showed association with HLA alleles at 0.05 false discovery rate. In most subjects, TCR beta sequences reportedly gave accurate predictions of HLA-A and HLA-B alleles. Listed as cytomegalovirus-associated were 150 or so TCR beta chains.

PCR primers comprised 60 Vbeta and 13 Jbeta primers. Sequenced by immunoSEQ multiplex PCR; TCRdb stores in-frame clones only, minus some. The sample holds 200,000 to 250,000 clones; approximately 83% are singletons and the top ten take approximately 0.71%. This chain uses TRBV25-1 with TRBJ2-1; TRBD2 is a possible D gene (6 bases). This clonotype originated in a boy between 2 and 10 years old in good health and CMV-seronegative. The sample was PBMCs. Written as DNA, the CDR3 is TGTGCCAGCAGTGCACTAGAGGGACTCAGCTCCTACAATGAGCAGTTCTTC. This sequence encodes CASSALEGLSSYNEQFF. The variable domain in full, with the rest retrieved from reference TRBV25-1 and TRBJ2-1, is EADIYQTPRYLVIGTGKKITLECSQTMGHDKMYWYQQDPGMELHLIHYSYGVNSTEKGDLSSESTVSRIRTEHFPLTLESARPSHTSQYLCASSALEGLSSYNEQFFGPGTRLTVL.